The 28 T cell receptor beta chains below come from one sample, sequenced in a study of molecular identifiers for immune sequencing clone quantification (dated by TCRdb to 2016 to 2018). Libraries were prepared through PCR. Sequenced using an Illumina HiSeq 4000. Clones were called with MiXCR by TCRdb after fastp trimmed the public reads at Q25, and only in-frame beta chains were retained. Every distinct CDR3 protein forms one entry, paired with its most common genes and DNA. Here the sample has approximately 54,000 distinct CDR3 sequences; under 30% occur a single time. The top ten hold about 2% of the sample. Material: naive CD8+ T cells from blood, with Jurkat cell RNA spiked in. Per the publication, the cell subset or site label means: FACS-sorted CD8+CD4-CCR7+CD45RA+ naive T cells. The receptors shown here come from a human donor in good health. Some libraries in this study had Jurkat cell RNA spiked in.

As regards this clonotype: This likely comes from a read error, as the CDR3 has no conserved phenylalanine or tryptophan at its end. V is TRBV7-9 and J is TRBJ2-3, with D uncertain. This CDR3 spans 15 amino acids. Trimming removed 0 bases from V and 0 bases from J, with 7 bases in between. CDR1 is SEHNR, CDR2 FQNEAQ, per germline (reference sequence). As DNA, the CDR3 is TGTGCCAGCAGCTTAGCTGTCACCAGCACAGATACGCAGTATTAT. Its translation: CASSLAVTSTDTQYY.

This clonotype was detected only once. A much larger clone lies a single base off, so this may be a read error. The genes are TRBV24-1 and TRBJ1-1; D not certain. The V gene's germline CDR1 is KGHDR and CDR2 SFDVKD. This CDR3 is built from 13 residues. The DNA of the CDR3 is TGTGCCACCGCGGCCGGGCCGAACACTGAAGCTTCCTTT. Translation: CATAAGPNTEASF.

This clonotype was detected many times. CDR3 residues: CSVETRDLRDTQYF. CDR3 coding DNA: TGCAGCGTTGAAACCCGCGATTTAAGGGATACGCAGTATTTT. J is TRBJ2-3 and V is TRBV29-1; D not certain. V lost 2 bases and J lost 6, with 15 bases in between. The CDR3 consists of 14 residues. Germline lookup yields CDR1 SQVTM and CDR2 ANQGSEA.

Concerning this clonotype itself: The junction departs from germline at one end; a sequencing error may be responsible. The chain carries TRBV13 and TRBJ1-1; D possibly corresponds to TRBD1 (5 bases). This CDR3 is built from 17 residues. Germline CDR1 and CDR2: PRHDT and FYEKMQ (reference sequence). CDR3: CASSPSGTLRANTVAFF. DNA of the CDR3: TGTGCCAGCAGCCCTAGCGGGACCCTAAGAGCGAACACTGTAGCTTTCTTT.

Ten or more counts support this clonotype. This rearrangement joins TRBV7-2 to TRBJ2-7, with 14 bases identical to TRBD2. Per the germline V gene, CDR1 is SGHTA and CDR2 is FQGNSA. J was trimmed by 7 bases and V by 1 base; bases with no gene match: 3. The CDR3 contains 15 residues. As DNA, the CDR3 is TGTGCCAGCAGCTTAGGGACTAGCGGGAGGTGGGAGCAGTACTTC. Amino acids: CASSLGTSGRWEQYF.

The table lists this clonotype with many counts. The rearrangement links TRBV7-8 to TRBJ2-6; no firm D call. This CDR3 region has 14 residues. V lost 4 bases and J 2 bases, leaving 6 bases between the germline ends. From germline, CDR1 is SGHVS and CDR2 FQNEAQ. CDR3 nucleotides: TGTGCCAGCAGCTCGGAACCTGGGGCCAACGTCCTGACTTTC. Translated: CASSSEPGANVLTF.

The table lists this clonotype with many counts. This rearrangement joins TRBV9 to TRBJ2-2; 7 bases align to TRBD2. V gave up 1 base and J gave up 2 bases; unmatched junction bases: 2. The CDR3 is 15 amino acids. Germline assignment: CDR1 SGDLS and CDR2 YYNGEE. This CDR3 reads CASSVLAVNTGELFF. The CDR3 region has the DNA TGTGCCAGCAGCGTACTAGCGGTAAACACCGGGGAGCTGTTTTTT.

As regards this clonotype: This could be a read error, since a much larger clone is one nucleotide away. This chain connects TRBV28 to TRBJ2-5; TRBD2 matches 8 bases. CDR1 MDHEN and CDR2 SYDVKM come from the germline V gene. This CDR3 region has 14 residues. V lost 8 bases, J lost 5 bases, and 10 bases stayed unmatched. DNA for the CDR3: TGTGCCAGCGGCCAAGGGACTAGGCGGGAGACCCAGTACTTC. Residues: CASGQGTRRETQYF.

This clonotype was observed many times. This chain uses TRBV12-3 or TRBV12-4 with TRBJ2-1, with D uncertain. V lost 11 bases and J lost 0, with 17 bases in between. CDR3 length: 15 amino acids. The CDR3 nucleotides read TGTGCCGGACGTGAGACGCCAGACTCCTACAATGAGCAGTTCTTC. Protein sequence: CAGRETPDSYNEQFF.

This clonotype was seen ten or more times. The chain couples TRBV5-6 to TRBJ2-7; maybe TRBD2 (7 bases). Germline-derived CDR1 and CDR2 are SGHDT and YYEEEE. Trimming stripped 0 bases from V and 4 bases from J, with 14 bases between. The CDR3 sequence is 15 residues long. The CDR3 DNA is TGTGCCAGCAGCTTGGGGGTCAGGGGAGGGTACGAGCAGTACTTC. Its translation is CASSLGVRGGYEQYF.

This clonotype came up many times. This chain links TRBV6-5 with TRBJ2-5; 9 nucleotides align to TRBD2. The CDR3 consists of 15 residues. The J segment lost 5 bases and the V segment lost 7 bases, leaving 11 bases of the junction unmatched. The germline gives CDR1 MNHEY, CDR2 SVGAGI. CDR3 amino acids: CASMGLAGPRETQYF. The CDR3 DNA reads TGTGCCAGCATGGGGCTAGCGGGGCCTCGGGAGACCCAGTACTTC.

This clonotype was recorded at least ten times. This chain joins TRBV4-3 and TRBJ1-1; D may be TRBD1 (5 bases). Germline values: CDR1 LGHNA, CDR2 YSLEER. V was trimmed by 1 base and J by 1 base, leaving 16 bases between them. The CDR3 runs to 17 residues. CDR3 DNA: TGCGCCAGCAGCCAAGTTAGGAGGGGAGAATCGAACACTGAAGCTTTCTTT. Its translation: CASSQVRRGESNTEAFF.

Notes on this clonotype: An end of the junction differs from the germline gene, which may be a read error. This chain uses TRBV7-6 with TRBJ2-7, with 11 bases that match TRBD1. Germline CDR1 is SGHVS and CDR2 is FNYEAQ. CDR3 length: 14 amino acids. The CDR3 DNA reads as TGTGCCCGCAGCCTCGGACAGGGGGCGTACGAGCAGTACTTC. Translation gives CARSLGQGAYEQYF.

The V and J genes are TRBV13 and TRBJ2-4; D not resolved. V was cut by 0 bases and J by 0 bases, with 3 bases left in between. The CDR3 contains 14 residues. CDR1 is PRHDT, CDR2 FYEKMQ, per germline (reference sequence). This chain's CDR3 is CASSLGLAKNIQYF. CDR3 DNA: TGTGCCAGCAGCTTAGGATTAGCCAAAAACATTCAGTACTTC.

Regarding this clonotype: A much larger clonotype is one base distant, so this may be a read error. V usage is TRBV11-2 and J usage is TRBJ1-5; tentative D call: TRBD1 (6 bases). CDR1 is SGHAT, CDR2 FQNNGV, per germline. This CDR3 contains 14 residues. CDR3 DNA: TGTGCCAGCAGCTGGGACACTGGAGATCAGCTCCAGCATTTT. Protein product: CASSWDTGDQLQHF.

Worth noting for this clonotype: A read error is possible here, since a much larger clone lies one base away. This chain links TRBV13 with TRBJ1-1, with D possibly matching TRBD1 (6 bases). This CDR3 has 15 amino acids. CDR1 PRHDT and CDR2 FYEKMQ come from the germline V gene (reference sequence). V was cut by 5 bases and J by 0 bases, with 13 bases left in between. The CDR3 DNA follows: TGTGCCAGCAGCGCAAGGGGGATTATGAACACTGAAGCTTTCTTT. This codes for CASSARGIMNTEAFF.

This clonotype was detected ten times or more. The chain has TRBV5-4 and TRBJ1-1; D ambiguous. This CDR3 spans 14 amino acids. Germline-derived CDR1 and CDR2 are SGHNT and YYREEE (reference sequence). V shed 4 bases and J shed 2 bases, with 12 bases lying between them. The CDR3 DNA is TGTGCCAGCAGCCACGAATGGGGAAACACTGAAGCTTTCTTT. It yields the protein CASSHEWGNTEAFF.

This clonotype was seen at least ten times. The gene calls are TRBV6-5 and TRBJ2-5, with D possibly being TRBD2 (6 bases). V was clipped by 0 bases and J by 3 bases, with 14 bases between them. This CDR3 region has 16 residues. Germline V gene lookup returns CDR1 MNHEY and CDR2 SVGAGI. Written as DNA, the CDR3 is TGTGCCAGCAGTTACTCGACGGGGGTGACGGAAGAGACCCAGTACTTC. Protein product: CASSYSTGVTEETQYF.

This clonotype was seen at least ten times. This rearrangement joins TRBV11-1 to TRBJ1-1, with D maybe TRBD1 (5 bases). Per the germline V gene, CDR1 is SGHAT and CDR2 is FQDESV (reference sequence). V was cut by 8 bases and J by 3 bases, with 10 bases left in between. The CDR3 runs 12 residues. The CDR3 DNA reads TGTGCCAGCGGGACGGGGTACACTGAAGCTTTCTTT. Its protein product is CASGTGYTEAFF.

Details on this clonotype: One base away lies a much larger clone, so this may be a sequencing read error. This CDR3 fails to terminate in the conserved phenylalanine or tryptophan, so it likely reflects a read error. V and J are TRBV12-3 or TRBV12-4 and TRBJ2-3, with D maybe TRBD2 (6 bases). There are 15 residues in the CDR3. The V end lost 3 bases, the J end lost 2 bases, and 12 bases lay between the germline ends. This CDR3 is CASSFEAGLTDTQYL. DNA for the CDR3: TGTGCCAGCAGTTTTGAGGCGGGACTCACAGATACGCAGTATCTT.

The chain couples TRBV2 to TRBJ1-3; maybe TRBD1 (6 bases). CDR3 length: 16 residues. V was clipped by 6 bases and J by 1 base, with 16 bases between them. Germline CDR1 reads SNHLY; CDR2 reads FYNNEI. This CDR3 is CASRGTGLWSGNTIYF. The CDR3 coding sequence is TGTGCCAGCAGGGGAACAGGGCTTTGGTCTGGAAACACCATATATTTT.

In its sample, this clonotype was seen many times. The CDR3 sequence is CSVDRDTEAFF. DNA of the CDR3: TGCAGCGTTGACAGAGACACTGAAGCTTTCTTT. The V call is TRBV29-1, the J call TRBJ1-1; no reliable D call. Looked up from germline, CDR1 is SQVTM and CDR2 is ANQGSEA. V lost 3 bases and J 3 bases, leaving 5 bases between the germline ends. The CDR3 length is 11 residues.

This clonotype was found many times. The V gene is TRBV27, the J gene TRBJ2-7; TRBD2 agrees at 8 bases. Losses at the gene ends were 1 base for V and 7 bases for J; bases not matched to a gene: 15. CDR1 is MNHEY, CDR2 SMNVEV, per germline (reference sequence). The CDR3 length is 17 residues. Here the CDR3 reads CASSLLGLAGRGGEQYF. CDR3 nucleotides: TGTGCCAGCAGTTTATTAGGGCTAGCGGGCCGAGGAGGTGAGCAGTACTTC.

This clonotype has ten or more counts. The gene calls are TRBV7-2 and TRBJ1-5; 9 bases match TRBD1. There are 14 residues in the CDR3. The junction had 6 bases not matched to a gene; V was cut back by 8 bases and J by 4 bases. Looked up from germline, CDR1 is SGHTA and CDR2 is FQGNSA. CDR3 residues: CASQKTGGNQPQHF. CDR3 DNA sequence: TGTGCCAGCCAGAAGACAGGGGGGAATCAGCCCCAGCATTTT. The full variable domain, in which reference TRBV7-2 and TRBJ1-5 provide the parts outside the CDR3, is GAGVSQSPSNKVTEKGKDVELRCDPISGHTALYWYRQSLGQGLEFLIYFQGNSAPDKSGLPSDRFSAERTGGSVSTLTIQRTQQEDSAVYLCASQKTGGNQPQHFGDGTRLSIL.

This clonotype was observed many times. The gene calls are TRBV7-9 and TRBJ2-7, with D unresolved. CDR1 and CDR2 (germline): SEHNR, FQNEAQ (reference sequence). The CDR3 runs 12 residues. Trimming removed 3 bases from V and 2 bases from J, with 5 bases in between. The CDR3 sequence: CASSFHPYEQYF. DNA of the CDR3: TGTGCCAGCAGCTTTCACCCCTACGAGCAGTACTTC.

Notes on this clonotype: No conserved phenylalanine or tryptophan is present at the end of the CDR3, so a read error is the likely explanation. The chain has TRBV23-1 and TRBJ2-5, with TRBD2 matching over 13 bases. TRBV23-1 is labeled an ORF, and its function is uncertain. Losses at the gene ends were 0 bases for V and 5 bases for J; bases not matched to a gene: 15. The CDR3 extends over 20 amino acids. The CDR3 sequence: CASSQSNTSGRGGTEETQYS. The CDR3 region has the DNA TGCGCCAGCAGTCAATCGAACACTAGCGGGAGGGGAGGTACCGAGGAGACCCAGTACTCC.

In its sample, this clonotype was seen a few times. The chain is built from TRBV20-1 and TRBJ2-1, with 7 bases fitting TRBD2. V trimming: 0 bases; J trimming: 4 bases; junction bases outside the gene matches: 9. CDR1 DFQATT and CDR2 SNEGSKA come from the germline V gene (reference sequence). The CDR3 covers 16 residues. The CDR3 nucleotides are TGCAGTGCTAGAGAGGGGGGGAGGGCGCAATACAATGAGCAGTTCTTC. Translation gives CSAREGGRAQYNEQFF.

This clonotype was detected only a few times. The genes are TRBV18 and TRBJ2-3; D remains ambiguous. V lost 2 bases to trimming and J lost 2 bases, with 11 bases between them. The CDR3 extends over 15 amino acids. Germline V gene data show CDR1 as KGHSH and CDR2 as LQKENI. Here the CDR3 reads CASSPMPAHTDTQYF. CDR3 nucleotide sequence: TGTGCCAGCTCACCAATGCCGGCCCACACAGATACGCAGTATTTT. Together with reference TRBV18 and TRBJ2-3, the CDR3 gives the full variable domain: NAGVMQNPRHLVRRRGQEARLRCSPMKGHSHVYWYRQLPEEGLKFMVYLQKENIIDESGMPKERFSAEFPKEGPSILRIQQVVRGDSAAYFCASSPMPAHTDTQYFGPGTRLTVL.